The TCR beta chain under discussion was sequenced for a study of blood T cell repertoires in COVID-19. Overall study: From the United States, Italy and Spain came samples of acute and convalescent COVID-19.

The study recruited people aged 18 to 89 years across approximately 24 US areas. Assignments of participants to cohorts depended upon their own reported clinical history. V gave up 9 bases and J gave up 0 bases, with 18 bases separating them. CDR3 length: 16 residues. Germline loops: CDR1 MNHEY, CDR2 SMNVEV (reference sequence). Original analysis: How many nucleated cells were present was estimated from reference gene primer amplification. TCRdb's copy holds only in-frame clones and misses some; the assay was immunoSEQ multiplex PCR. That table is the source of V, J and clone size, and D and trimming were worked out from the DNA. Of hundreds of thousands of clones listed, less than 90% are singletons.

What was sequenced was PBMCs or T cells enriched from blood (not recorded which). The TCR was taken from a middle-aged woman who had recovered from COVID-19. The chain combines TRBV27 with TRBJ1-5; D not certain. As DNA, the CDR3 is TGTGCCAGTGGCCGGGGAGCCGGAAATAGCAATCAGCCCCAGCATTTT. Its protein product is CASGRGAGNSNQPQHF.